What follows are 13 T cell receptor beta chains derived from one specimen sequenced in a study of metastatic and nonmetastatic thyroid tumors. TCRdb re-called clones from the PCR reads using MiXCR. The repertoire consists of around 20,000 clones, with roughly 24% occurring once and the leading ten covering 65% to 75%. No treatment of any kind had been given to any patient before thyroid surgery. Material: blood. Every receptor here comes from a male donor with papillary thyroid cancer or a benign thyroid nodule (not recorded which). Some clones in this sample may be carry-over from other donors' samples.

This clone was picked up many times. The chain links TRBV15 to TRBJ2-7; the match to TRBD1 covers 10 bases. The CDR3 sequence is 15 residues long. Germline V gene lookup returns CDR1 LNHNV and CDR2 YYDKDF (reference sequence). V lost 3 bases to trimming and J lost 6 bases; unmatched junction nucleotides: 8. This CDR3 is CATSREGQGPFEQYF. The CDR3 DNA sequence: TGTGCCACCAGCAGGGAGGGACAGGGGCCCTTCGAGCAGTACTTC.

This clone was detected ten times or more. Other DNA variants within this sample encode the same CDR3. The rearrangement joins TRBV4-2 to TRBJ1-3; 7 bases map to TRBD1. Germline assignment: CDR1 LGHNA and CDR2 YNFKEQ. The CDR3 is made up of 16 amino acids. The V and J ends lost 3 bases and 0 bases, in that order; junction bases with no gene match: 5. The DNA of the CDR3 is TGTGCCAGCAGCCAGGGGACAGTTCACTCTGGAAACACCATATATTTT. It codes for CASSQGTVHSGNTIYF.

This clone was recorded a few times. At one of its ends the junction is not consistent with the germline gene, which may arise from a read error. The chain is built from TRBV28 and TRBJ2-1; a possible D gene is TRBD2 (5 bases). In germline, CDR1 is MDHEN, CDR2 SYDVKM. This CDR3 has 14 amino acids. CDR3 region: CASRTIGAYNGQFF. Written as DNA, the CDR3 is TGTGCCAGCAGGACTATCGGCGCCTACAATGGGCAGTTCTTC.

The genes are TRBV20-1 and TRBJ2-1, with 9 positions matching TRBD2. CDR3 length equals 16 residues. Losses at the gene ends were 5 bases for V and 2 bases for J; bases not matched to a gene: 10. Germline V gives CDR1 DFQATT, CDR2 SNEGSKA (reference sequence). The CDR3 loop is CSADLAGRATYNEQFF. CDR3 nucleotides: TGCAGTGCTGATCTAGCGGGGAGGGCGACCTACAATGAGCAGTTCTTC.

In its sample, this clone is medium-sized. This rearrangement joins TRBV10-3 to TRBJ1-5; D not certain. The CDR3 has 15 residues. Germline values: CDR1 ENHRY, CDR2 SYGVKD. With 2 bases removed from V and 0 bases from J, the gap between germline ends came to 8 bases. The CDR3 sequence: CAISEGRNSNQPQHF. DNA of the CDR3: TGTGCCATCAGTGAGGGACGGAATAGCAATCAGCCCCAGCATTTT.

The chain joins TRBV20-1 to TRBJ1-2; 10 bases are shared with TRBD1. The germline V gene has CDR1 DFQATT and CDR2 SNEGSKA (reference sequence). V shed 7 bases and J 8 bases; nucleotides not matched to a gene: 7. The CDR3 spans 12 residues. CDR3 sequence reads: CSERQGAAGYTF. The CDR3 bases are TGCAGTGAAAGACAGGGGGCGGCCGGCTACACCTTC.

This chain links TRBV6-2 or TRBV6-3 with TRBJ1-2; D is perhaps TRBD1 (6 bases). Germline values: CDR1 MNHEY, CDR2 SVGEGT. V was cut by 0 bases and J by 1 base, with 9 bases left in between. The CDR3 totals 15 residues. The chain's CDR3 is CASSYSDSVNYGYTF. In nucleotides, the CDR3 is TGTGCCAGCAGTTACTCGGACAGTGTTAACTATGGCTACACCTTC.

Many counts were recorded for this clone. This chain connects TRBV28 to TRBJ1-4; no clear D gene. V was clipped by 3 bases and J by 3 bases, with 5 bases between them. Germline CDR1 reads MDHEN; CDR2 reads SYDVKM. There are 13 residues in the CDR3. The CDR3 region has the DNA TGTGCCAGCAGTTTTGGGTCTAATGAAAAACTGTTTTTT. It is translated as CASSFGSNEKLFF.

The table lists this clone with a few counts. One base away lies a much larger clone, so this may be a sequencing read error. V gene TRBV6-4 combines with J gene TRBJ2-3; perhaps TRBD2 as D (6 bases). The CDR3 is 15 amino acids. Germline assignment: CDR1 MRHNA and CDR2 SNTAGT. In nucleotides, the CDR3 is TGTGCCAGCAGTATGATTAGCGGAGAAACAGATACGCATTATTTT. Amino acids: CASSMISGETDTHYF.

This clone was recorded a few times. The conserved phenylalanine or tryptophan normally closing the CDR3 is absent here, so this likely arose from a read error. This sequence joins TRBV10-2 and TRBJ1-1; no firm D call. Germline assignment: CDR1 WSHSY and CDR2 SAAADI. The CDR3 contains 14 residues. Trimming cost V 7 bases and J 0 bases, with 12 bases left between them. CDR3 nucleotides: TGCGCCAGCATCCCAGACGGCATGAACACTGAAGCTTTCCTT. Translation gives CASIPDGMNTEAFL.

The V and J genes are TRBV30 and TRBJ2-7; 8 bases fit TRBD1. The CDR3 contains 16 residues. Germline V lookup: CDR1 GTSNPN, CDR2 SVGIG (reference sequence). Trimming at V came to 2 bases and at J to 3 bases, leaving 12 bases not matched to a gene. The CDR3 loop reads CAWSPYTPDRDYEQYF. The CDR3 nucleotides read TGTGCCTGGAGTCCCTATACACCGGACAGGGACTACGAGCAGTACTTC.

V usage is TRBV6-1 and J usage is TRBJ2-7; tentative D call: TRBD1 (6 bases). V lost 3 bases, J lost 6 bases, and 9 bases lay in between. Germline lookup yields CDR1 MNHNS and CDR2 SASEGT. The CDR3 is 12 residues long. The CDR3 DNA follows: TGTGCCAGCAGTGATTCAGGGGTCGAGCAGTACTTC. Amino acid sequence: CASSDSGVEQYF.

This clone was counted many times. The CDR3 here is CASRYQGAMNTEAFF. In nucleotides, the CDR3 is TGTGCCAGCAGATATCAAGGAGCCATGAACACTGAAGCTTTCTTT. The J gene is TRBJ1-1, the V gene TRBV6-1, with D unclear. The germline gives CDR1 MNHNS, CDR2 SASEGT. V was cut by 6 bases and J by 0 bases, with 14 bases left in between. This CDR3 has 15 residues.